This T cell receptor beta chain was identified during a study of blood T cell repertoires in COVID-19. Study context: Samples representing acute and convalescent COVID-19 were sourced from the United States, Italy and Spain. The analysed material was cDNA or gDNA that came from T cells, B-cell-depleted T cells, or PBMCs.

The germline V and J ends were trimmed by 6 bases and 6 bases, with 16 bases remaining between them. The CDR3 is made up of 14 amino acids. CDR1 is LNHDA, CDR2 SQIVND, per germline (reference sequence). Only one count was recorded for this clone. Measured with immunoSEQ multiplex PCR; TCRdb has only the in-frame clones, and not every one. The sample yields 250,000 to 300,000 clones, roughly 89% seen once. The chain carries TRBV19 and TRBJ2-3; TRBD1 might be the D (6 bases). The material sequenced was peripheral blood. The TCR originated in a man aged 45-65 years with acute or convalescent COVID-19. The CDR3 DNA is TGTGCCAGTAGCGGACAGTTCTCAGACGATACGCAGTATTTT. Protein: CASSGQFSDDTQYF.